This T cell receptor (beta chain) was observed in a study of cytomegalovirus exposure and HLA in healthy donors. Study-level findings and limits: The classifier reportedly diagnosed cytomegalovirus status with high sensitivity and specificity. The study found most TCR sequences rare, yet found some public TCRs in many donors.

This clone was seen more than once but under ten times. Its antigen is not known. Germline lookup yields CDR1 SGHVS and CDR2 FNYEAQ. V shed 6 bases and J shed 4 bases, with 12 bases lying between them. The CDR3 contains 14 residues. Use of 60 Vbeta and 13 Jbeta primers characterized the PCR. The method was immunoSEQ multiplex PCR; TCRdb's version includes in-frame clones alone and lacks a portion of them. The table records tens of thousands of clones, approximately 75% of them present only once. The receptor was derived from a man aged 25-45 years in good health and CMV-seropositive. J is TRBJ1-4 and V is TRBV7-6, with a tentative D call TRBD1 (6 bases). Sequenced sample: PBMCs. In DNA, the CDR3 is TGTGCCAGCAGGCCCGGACAGAATAATGAAAAACTGTTTTTT. As protein: CASRPGQNNEKLFF.